These 21 T cell receptor beta chains were sequenced from one sample in a study of T cell repertoires in cytomegalovirus infection. TCRdb reanalysed the reads using MiXCR and keeps one entry per CDR3 protein. This table has roughly 280,000 distinct CDR3 sequences, 9.1% appearing once. Source material: PBMCs. All receptors come from a human donor in good health (CMV status not recorded). Some clones in this sample may be carry-over from other donors' samples.

This clonotype showed up many times. The chain has TRBV7-2 and TRBJ2-7, with D possibly being TRBD1 (5 bases). The ends were cut back, 5 bases at V and 3 bases at J, with 11 bases in the middle. The CDR3 covers 13 residues. CDR1 and CDR2 (germline): SGHTA, FQGNSA. Written as DNA, the CDR3 is TGTGCCAGCAGCATGACAGCTAACTACGAGCAGTACTTC. Translated: CASSMTANYEQYF. Based on the CDR3 plus reference TRBV7-2 and TRBJ2-7, the full variable domain is GAGVSQSPSNKVTEKGKDVELRCDPISGHTALYWYRQSLGQGLEFLIYFQGNSAPDKSGLPSDRFSAERTGGSVSTLTIQRTQQEDSAVYLCASSMTANYEQYFGPGTRLTVT.

At least ten counts were recorded for this clonotype. The chain couples TRBV7-6 to TRBJ2-1, with 8 bases identical to TRBD2. CDR1 is SGHVS, CDR2 FNYEAQ, per germline. V shed 1 base and J 5 bases; nucleotides not matched to a gene: 4. This CDR3 is 15 amino acids long. The CDR3 is CASSLVAGLDNEQFF. As DNA, the CDR3 is TGTGCCAGCAGCTTAGTAGCGGGACTCGACAATGAGCAGTTCTTC.

The chain couples TRBV28 to TRBJ2-2, with TRBD1 matching 11 bases. Germline V CDR1 and CDR2: MDHEN, SYDVKM. V shed 6 bases, J shed 0 bases, and the junction held 6 bases outside the gene matches. The CDR3 covers 17 residues. In DNA form, the CDR3 reads TGTGCCAGCAGAATAGGGGGACAGGGGGCGAACACCGGGGAGCTGTTTTTT. Translated, it gives CASRIGGQGANTGELFF.

The chain links TRBV6-1 to TRBJ2-2; D is undetermined. Per the germline V gene, CDR1 is MNHNS and CDR2 is SASEGT. Trimming shortened V by 0 bases and J by 4 bases, and 9 bases separated the two germline ends. CDR3 length equals 15 residues. The CDR3 spells CASSEAVAVTGELFF. The CDR3 DNA is TGTGCCAGCAGTGAAGCTGTTGCAGTCACCGGGGAGCTGTTTTTT.

At least ten counts were recorded for this clonotype. The chain has TRBV6-1 and TRBJ2-7; TRBD1 agrees at 9 bases. The J segment lost 0 bases and the V segment lost 6 bases, leaving 6 bases of the junction unmatched. The CDR3 runs to 15 residues. In germline, CDR1 is MNHNS, CDR2 SASEGT. The CDR3 is CASSPGQGSSYEQYF. Written as DNA, the CDR3 is TGTGCCAGCAGCCCCGGACAGGGGAGCTCCTACGAGCAGTACTTC.

This sequence joins TRBV3-1 and TRBJ2-7, with 8 bases matching TRBD1. The CDR3 is 14 residues long. The V segment lost 4 bases and the J segment 3 bases; nucleotides outside the gene matches: 5. Germline V gene sequence: CDR1 LGHDT, CDR2 YNNKEL (reference sequence). The CDR3 region has the DNA TGTGCCAGCAGCCCGACAGGGGAAAACTACGAGCAGTACTTC. Translated, it gives CASSPTGENYEQYF.

This clonotype was seen many times. CDR3 protein: CASRYQIEAYGYTF. As DNA, the CDR3 is TGTGCCAGCAGATATCAAATCGAAGCCTATGGCTACACCTTC. The chain employs TRBV28 and TRBJ1-2, with unresolved D. The ends were cut back, 6 bases at V and 4 bases at J, with 15 bases in the middle. CDR1 is MDHEN and CDR2 is SYDVKM in the germline V gene. CDR3 length equals 14 residues.

The rearrangement links TRBV10-3 to TRBJ2-7; possibly TRBD1 for D (5 bases). The CDR3 covers 13 residues. V dropped 3 bases and J dropped 2 bases, with 8 bases sitting between them. Germline V CDR1 and CDR2: ENHRY, SYGVKD. The CDR3 bases are TGTGCCATCAGTGACAGGGCAACCTACGAGCAGTACTTC. This sequence encodes CAISDRATYEQYF.

The CDR3, as DNA: TGTGCCAGCAGCCTTCGAGTGGGAGGGAGGACCGGGGAGCTGTTTTTT. Its translation: CASSLRVGGRTGELFF. The chain carries TRBV3-1 and TRBJ2-2, with 7 bases matching TRBD2. V lost 4 bases to trimming and J lost 5 bases; unmatched junction nucleotides: 10. This CDR3 contains 16 residues. Per the germline V gene, CDR1 is LGHDT and CDR2 is YNNKEL (reference sequence).

This clonotype was seen at least ten times. The chain recombines TRBV7-9 with TRBJ1-1; D gene ambiguous. Germline values: CDR1 SEHNR, CDR2 FQNEAQ (reference sequence). The CDR3 is 14 residues long. Deletions cut 11 bases from V and 8 bases from J, with 24 bases between. The CDR3 nucleotides read TGTGCCGCCAGTCCCGGTGTCCCCACGGCGGAAGCTTTCTTT. Protein product: CAASPGVPTAEAFF. The variable domain in full, with the rest retrieved from reference TRBV7-9 and TRBJ1-1, is DTGVSQNPRHKITKRGQNVTFRCDPISEHNRLYWYRQTLGQGPEFLTYFQNEAQLEKSRLLSDRFSAERPKGSFSTLEIQRTEQGDSAMYLCAASPGVPTAEAFFGQGTRLTVV.

This clonotype showed up many times. J is TRBJ2-2 and V is TRBV7-2; weak D call: TRBD2 (5 bases). The CDR3 spans 15 residues. From germline, CDR1 is SGHTA and CDR2 FQGNSA. The germline V and J ends were trimmed by 5 bases and 7 bases, with 17 bases remaining between them. The CDR3 region has the DNA TGTGCCAGCAGCCCCGACCGGGGAGTGGGCGGGGAGCTGTTTTTT. Translated: CASSPDRGVGGELFF.

This clonotype was counted ten times or more. V and J are TRBV6-2 or TRBV6-3 and TRBJ1-5; D possibly corresponds to TRBD1 (5 bases). V was pared by 6 bases and J by 11 bases, with 20 bases between. Germline values: CDR1 MNHEY, CDR2 SVGEGT. This CDR3 is 14 amino acids long. The CDR3 sequence: CASSRQEGRRTQHF. CDR3 DNA: TGTGCCAGCAGCAGGCAGGAGGGACGAAGGACCCAGCATTTT.

This clonotype was seen repeatedly, ten times or more. This chain connects TRBV7-6 to TRBJ1-1; D might be TRBD1 (5 bases). Trimming removed 1 base from V and 3 bases from J, with 9 bases in between. This CDR3 has 14 amino acids. Germline V CDR1 and CDR2: SGHVS, FNYEAQ. The CDR3 is CASSLVTGDTEAFF. The CDR3 DNA reads as TGTGCCAGCAGCTTAGTGACGGGGGACACTGAAGCTTTCTTT.

The table lists this clonotype with many counts. CDR3 nucleotide sequence: TGTGCCAGCAGCTTAGAGGGCTTCTCTGGGGCCAACGTCCTGACTTTC. Translation: CASSLEGFSGANVLTF. This sequence joins TRBV7-2 and TRBJ2-6, with D hard to call. The CDR3 consists of 16 residues. Germline values: CDR1 SGHTA, CDR2 FQGNSA. Trimming removed 1 base at V and 0 bases at J, with 7 bases between.

The genes are TRBV12-3 or TRBV12-4 and TRBJ2-3, with D possibly TRBD2 on 7 matching bases. V dropped 3 bases and J dropped 2 bases, with 18 bases sitting between them. This CDR3 comprises 17 residues. CDR3 DNA sequence: TGTGCCAGCAGTTTGGGGGAGGGGGGGGCGAACACAGATACGCAGTATTTT. As protein: CASSLGEGGANTDTQYF.

This clonotype was seen many times. The V call is TRBV12-3 or TRBV12-4, the J call TRBJ2-3, with TRBD1 matching over 9 bases. J lost 3 bases, V lost 5 bases, and 3 bases had no gene match. This CDR3 spans 14 amino acids. The chain's CDR3 is CASSHRGRTDTQYF. The CDR3 DNA follows: TGTGCCAGCAGTCACAGGGGGCGGACAGATACGCAGTATTTT.

This clonotype has ten or more counts. The V and J genes are TRBV7-2 and TRBJ1-1; D might be TRBD1 (5 bases). The V and J ends lost 6 bases and 10 bases respectively, with 15 bases between them. Germline-derived CDR1 and CDR2 are SGHTA and FQGNSA. This CDR3 is 12 amino acids long. The CDR3 nucleotides read TGTGCCAGCAGGCTGACAGAAAAGGGAGCTTTCTTT. This sequence encodes CASRLTEKGAFF. The entire variable domain, with the rest obtained from reference TRBV7-2 and TRBJ1-1, is as follows: GAGVSQSPSNKVTEKGKDVELRCDPISGHTALYWYRQSLGQGLEFLIYFQGNSAPDKSGLPSDRFSAERTGGSVSTLTIQRTQQEDSAVYLCASRLTEKGAFFGQGTRLTVV.

This clonotype has more than one count but fewer than ten. V usage is TRBV20-1 and J usage is TRBJ2-7; D not resolved. Germline CDR1 is DFQATT and CDR2 is SNEGSKA (reference sequence). V lost 3 bases to trimming and J lost 0 bases, with 6 bases between them. This CDR3 is 12 amino acids long. CDR3 protein: CSASSASYEQYF. The CDR3 nucleotides are TGCAGTGCTAGTTCAGCCTCCTACGAGCAGTACTTC.

The chain couples TRBV7-2 to TRBJ2-2; TRBD2 aligns across 10 bases. The CDR3 has 15 amino acids. V was pared by 0 bases and J by 5 bases, with 0 bases of the junction left unmatched. Germline V CDR1 and CDR2: SGHTA, FQGNSA. CDR3 coding DNA: TGTGCCAGCAGCTTAGCTAGCGGGAGGACCGGGGAGCTGTTTTTT. This gives the protein CASSLASGRTGELFF.

The chain employs TRBV11-2 and TRBJ1-4; D call uncertain. V shed 0 bases and J shed 6 bases, with 5 bases lying between them. The CDR3 contains 13 residues. Germline assignment: CDR1 SGHAT and CDR2 FQNNGV. CDR3 in amino acids: CASSLDSYEKLFF. In nucleotides, the CDR3 is TGTGCCAGCAGCTTAGACAGTTATGAAAAACTGTTTTTT.

In this sample, this clonotype turned up many times. The chain links TRBV7-2 to TRBJ1-6; TRBD1 matches at 7 bases. This CDR3 region has 18 residues. The V segment lost 5 bases and the J segment 9 bases; nucleotides outside the gene matches: 19. Germline CDR1 reads SGHTA; CDR2 reads FQGNSA. As DNA, the CDR3 is TGTGCCAGCAGCCGAGACCGTAACAGGGGATGGAATGGTTCACCCCTCCACTTT. It specifies CASSRDRNRGWNGSPLHF.